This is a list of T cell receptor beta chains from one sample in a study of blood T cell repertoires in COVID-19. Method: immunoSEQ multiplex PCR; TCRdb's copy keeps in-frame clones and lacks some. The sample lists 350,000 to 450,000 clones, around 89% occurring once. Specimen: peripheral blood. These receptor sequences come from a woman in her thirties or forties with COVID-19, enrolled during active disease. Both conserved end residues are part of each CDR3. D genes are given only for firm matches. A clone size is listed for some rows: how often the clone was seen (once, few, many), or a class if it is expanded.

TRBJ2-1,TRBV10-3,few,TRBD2,TGTGCCATCGATCCTGGGACTAGCGGGGAGGCTGAGCAGTTCTTC,CAIDPGTSGEAEQFF
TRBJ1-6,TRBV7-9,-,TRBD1,TGTGCCAGCAGACCTCTTGGACAGGGTAATTCACCCCTCCACTTT,CASRPLGQGNSPLHF
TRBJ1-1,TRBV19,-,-,TGTGCCAGTAGTATTCAGGCCACAAGGATGAACACTGAAGCTTTCTTT,CASSIQATRMNTEAFF
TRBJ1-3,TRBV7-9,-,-,TGTGCCAGCAGCCTTAGGGGGAACTCTGGAAACACCATATATTTT,CASSLRGNSGNTIYF
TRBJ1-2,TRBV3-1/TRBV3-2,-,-,TGTGCCAGCAGCCACCCCGTGGTAGGGAGCCCCTATGGCTACACCTTC,CASSHPVVGSPYGYTF
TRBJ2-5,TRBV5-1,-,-,TGCGCCAGCAGCGCGGCCCAGGGTCCCACGTACCAAGAGACCCAGTACTTC,CASSAAQGPTYQETQYF
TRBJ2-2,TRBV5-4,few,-,TGTGCCAGCAGCTTGGACGGGAACACCGGGGAGCTGTTTTTT,CASSLDGNTGELFF
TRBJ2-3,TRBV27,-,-,TGTGCCAGCAGTTTATCGCCCAGCGTGGGCACAGATACGCAGTATTTT,CASSLSPSVGTDTQYF
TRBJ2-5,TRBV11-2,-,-,TGTGCCAGCAGCTTACATAGCTTTGAGACCCAGTACTTC,CASSLHSFETQYF
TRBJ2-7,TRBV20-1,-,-,TGCAGTGCGACTGGGTCGGTAGGACAGTACTTC,CSATGSVGQYF
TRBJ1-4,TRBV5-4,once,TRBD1,TGTGCCAGCAGCCTCAACAGGGGAACTAATGAAAAACTGTTTTTT,CASSLNRGTNEKLFF
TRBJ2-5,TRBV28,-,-,TGTGCCAGCAGTTTGCGGGGGCCCCAGTACTTC,CASSLRGPQYF
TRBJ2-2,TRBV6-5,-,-,TGTGCCAGCAGTTACGGCCGGGGGGCTGTCACCGGGGAGCTGTTTTTT,CASSYGRGAVTGELFF
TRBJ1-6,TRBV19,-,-,TGTGCCAGTAGTATATTCGGGGTTGAGAGCTCCTATAATTCACCCCTCCACTTT,CASSIFGVESSYNSPLHF
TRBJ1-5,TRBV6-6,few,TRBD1,TGTGCCAGCAGTCCGCTGGACAGGGGGCTAAACAATCAGCCCCAGCATTTT,CASSPLDRGLNNQPQHF
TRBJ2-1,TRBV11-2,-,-,TGTGCCAGCAGCTTAGAACGGCTAGCAGGTGAGCAGTTCTTC,CASSLERLAGEQFF
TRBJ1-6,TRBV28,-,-,TGTGCCAGCAGTTTGAGCGGATCACCCCTCCACTTT,CASSLSGSPLHF
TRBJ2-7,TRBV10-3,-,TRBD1,TGTGCCATCAGAGATCCGGGACAGGGAACCGAGCAGTACTTC,CAIRDPGQGTEQYF
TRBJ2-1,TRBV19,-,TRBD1,TGTGCCAGCAGATATTCGCAGGGGGCTTACAATGAGCAGTTCTTC,CASRYSQGAYNEQFF
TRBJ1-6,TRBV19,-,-,TGTGCCAGTAGTATAGGTCAGGTTGATTCACCCCTCCACTTT,CASSIGQVDSPLHF
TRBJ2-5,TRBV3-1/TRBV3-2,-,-,TGTGCCAGCAGACCTCAGGGAAGAGAGACCCAGTACTTC,CASRPQGRETQYF
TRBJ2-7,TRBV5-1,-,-,TGCGCCAGCAGTCCGGAGAGACAGGCTCAACAGCAGTACTTC,CASSPERQAQQQYF
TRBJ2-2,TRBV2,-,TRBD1,TGTGCCAGACTCGGGACAGAAAGATACGCGAACACCGGGGAGCTGTTTTTT,CARLGTERYANTGELFF
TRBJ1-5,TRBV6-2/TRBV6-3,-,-,TGTGCCAGCAGTTATGCAACAATTAATCAGCCCCAGCATTTT,CASSYATINQPQHF
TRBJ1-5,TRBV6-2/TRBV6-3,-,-,TGTGCCAGCAGTCCCGATCACACCGTACCCCAGCCCCAGCATTTT,CASSPDHTVPQPQHF
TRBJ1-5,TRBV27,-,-,TGTGCCAGCAGTCCTCGACAGGACCGCAATCAGCCCCAGCATTTT,CASSPRQDRNQPQHF
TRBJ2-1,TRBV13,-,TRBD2,TGTGCCAGCAGCTCTAATCTAGCGGGAGCCTACAATGAGCAGTTCTTC,CASSSNLAGAYNEQFF
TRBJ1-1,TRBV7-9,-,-,TGTGCCAGCAGCGCATCGGGGAGGCCTATGAACACTGAAGCTTTCTTT,CASSASGRPMNTEAFF
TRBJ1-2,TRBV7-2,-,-,TGTGCCAGCAGCACAGGATCTAACTATGGCTACACCTTC,CASSTGSNYGYTF
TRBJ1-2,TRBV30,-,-,TGTGCCGTGGAGTTTGGGTCTGGCTACACCTTC,CAVEFGSGYTF
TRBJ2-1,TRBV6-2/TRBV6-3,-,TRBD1,TGTGCCAGCAGTCGCGACAGGGGCCTGGGGCAGTTCTTC,CASSRDRGLGQFF
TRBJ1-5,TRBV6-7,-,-,TGTGCCAGCAGCCCGAGGGACTTCTTTTATAGCAATCAGCCCCAGCATTTT,CASSPRDFFYSNQPQHF
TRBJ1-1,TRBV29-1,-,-,TGCAGCGTGCCGGTCGCTCCAAACACTGAAGCTTTCTTT,CSVPVAPNTEAFF
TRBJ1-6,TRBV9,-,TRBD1,TGTGCCAGCAGCGTGGGAGACAGGGATTCACCCCTCCACTTT,CASSVGDRDSPLHF
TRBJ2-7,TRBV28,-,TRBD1,TGTGCCAGCAGTTTATGGGCCCAGGGGGCGGTCTACGAGCAGTACTTC,CASSLWAQGAVYEQYF
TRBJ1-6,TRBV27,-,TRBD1,TGTGCCAGCAGTTCCAGGACAGGGGATCCCTATAATTCACCCCTCCACTTT,CASSSRTGDPYNSPLHF
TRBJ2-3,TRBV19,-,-,TGTGCCAGTAGTATAGTTCACGGAGATACGCAGTATTTT,CASSIVHGDTQYF
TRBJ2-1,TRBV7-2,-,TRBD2,TGTGCCAGCAGCGCGCCGGGACTAGCTTCCTTCTTC,CASSAPGLASFF
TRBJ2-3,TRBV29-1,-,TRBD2,TGCAGCGTTGAGGGCGGGAGAGGCACAGATACGCAGTATTTT,CSVEGGRGTDTQYF
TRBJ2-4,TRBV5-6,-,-,TGTGCCAGCAGCTTGGGAGTAGCCAAAAACATTCAGTACTTC,CASSLGVAKNIQYF
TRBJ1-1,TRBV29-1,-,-,TGCACCACCCGGCGGGGCCACACTGAAGCTTTCTTT,CTTRRGHTEAFF
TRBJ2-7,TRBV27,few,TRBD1,TGTGCCAGCAGCTCCTCAGGGGGTGGTCCTTACGAGCAGTACTTC,CASSSSGGGPYEQYF
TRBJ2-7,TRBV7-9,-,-,TGTGCCAGCAGCTCTTATAACGAGCAGTACTTC,CASSSYNEQYF
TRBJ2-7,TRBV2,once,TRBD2,TGTGCCAGCAGTCCAACTAGCGGGAGCTCCTACGAGCAGTACTTC,CASSPTSGSSYEQYF
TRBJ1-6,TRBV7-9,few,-,TGTGCCAGCAGCTTACCGAGCTCCTATAATTCACCCCTCCACTTT,CASSLPSSYNSPLHF